The 23 T cell receptor beta chains listed next were all sequenced from one sample in a study of CD8+ T cells in alopecia areata (dated by TCRdb to about 2018). Libraries were built with the immunoSEQ multiplex PCR assay. To provide template for TCR sequencing, every sample had RNA extracted and reverse transcribed into cDNA. TCRdb mirrors the immuneACCESS table, restricted to in-frame sequences. Some clones are absent from its copies; in checked studies, under half trace to an unresolved V gene, and the reason for the others is unknown. The sample comprises around 290,000 clones, and every one was counted more than once. 1.2% of the sample belongs to the ten largest clones. Cells from mouse cutaneous lymph nodes were pooled, stained for CD4, CD8alpha, NKG2D, NKG2ACE and other markers, and then sorted on a BD Influx. The sample was CD4+ T cells sorted from a lymph node. The receptor source for this set is a C3H/HeJ mouse with alopecia areata. This mouse strain carries MHC haplotype H2-k.

A remark on this clone: Any gene name here is a mouse gene name. The CDR3 extends 4 residues past the end of the read, so its final part is completed from the germline J gene. The gene calls are TRBV5 and TRBJ2-1; 10 bases align to TRBD2. The germline V gene has CDR1 LGHNA and CDR2 YNLKQL (reference sequence). CDR3 length: 17 residues. CDR3 DNA, as far as it was read: TGTGCCAGCAGCCAAGAGGGCTGGGGGGGCGCGGGGGCT. Translated: CASSQEGWGGAGA. The whole CDR3 reads CASSQEGWGGAGAEQFF.

This clone was seen many times. Gene labels here are mouse ones. The read comes to an end 4 residues before the CDR3 does, leaving the germline J gene to fill in the end. This CDR3 is also generated by other DNA sequences in the sample. The V call is TRBV19, the J call TRBJ1-1, with D possibly TRBD1 on 6 matching bases. Germline CDR1 reads FNHDT; CDR2 reads SITEND (reference sequence). Trimming shortened V by 4 bases and J by 0 bases, and 7 bases separated the two germline ends. The CDR3 has 13 amino acids. The DNA read from the CDR3 is TGTGCCAGCAGTCGACAGGCAAACACA. It specifies CASSRQANT. The CDR3 reads in full as CASSRQANTEVFF.

This clone was seen more than once but under ten times. Mouse gene names and germline throughout. Different DNA sequences within this sample yield the same CDR3. The CDR3 loop reads CASSVLGGQDTQYF. Incomplete CDR3 DNA: TGTGCCAGCAGTGTCCTGGGGGGGCAAGAC. This chain uses TRBV13-1 with TRBJ2-5; TRBD2 matches at 9 bases. The CDR3 extends 4 residues past the end of the read, so its final part is completed from the germline J gene. V lost 3 bases to trimming and J lost 3 bases; unmatched junction nucleotides: 2. The CDR3 length is 14 residues. Germline V lookup: CDR1 NSHNY, CDR2 SYGAGN.

This clone was observed a few times. Genes here carry mouse names. The CDR3 goes on 4 residues after the read ends, and that part is filled in from the germline J gene. The chain carries TRBV19 and TRBJ2-1, with TRBD2 matching 7 bases. V trimming: 3 bases; J trimming: 3 bases; junction bases outside the gene matches: 3. This CDR3 is built from 14 residues. Germline V gene sequence: CDR1 FNHDT, CDR2 SITEND (reference sequence). CDR3 DNA, as far as it was read: TGTGCCAGCAGTAGTGGGGGGAGCTATGCT. This sequence encodes CASSSGGSYA. The entire CDR3 sequence reads CASSSGGSYAEQFF.

Regarding this clone: With a much larger clone just one base away, this may be a read error. The gene names here belong to mouse. With the read ending 4 residues before the CDR3 end, the germline J gene is used to fill in that end. The chain couples TRBV13-1 to TRBJ1-2, with 7 bases fitting TRBD1. There are 14 residues in the CDR3. Trimming took 5 bases from V and 1 from J; bases not matched to a gene: 5. In germline, CDR1 is NSHNY, CDR2 SYGAGN. The CDR3 loop reads CASSPGTVNSDYTF. Incomplete CDR3 DNA: TGTGCCAGCAGCCCCGGGACAGTAAACTCC.

On this clone itself: Here the gene names and germline are mouse. CDR3 region: CTCSGQGVISAETLYF. CDR3 DNA (partial): TGCACCTGCAGTGGACAGGGGGTGATTAGTGCAGAA. V and J are TRBV1 and TRBJ2-3, with TRBD1 matching 9 bases. The CDR3 end falls 4 residues outside the read, so it is completed with the germline J gene. This CDR3 region has 16 residues. V lost 4 bases, J lost 0 bases, and 5 bases stayed unmatched. CDR1 and CDR2 from the germline V gene are NSQYPW and LRSPGD (reference sequence).

This clone showed up just a few times. Gene labels here are mouse ones. The read is 4 residues too short to cover the CDR3 end, so that end is filled in from the germline J gene. The J gene is TRBJ2-5, the V gene TRBV3, with 9 bases matching TRBD2. V shed 5 bases and J 0 bases; nucleotides not matched to a gene: 9. The CDR3 covers 17 residues. Germline CDR1 is SNHLY and CDR2 is FYNGKV (reference sequence). CDR3 loop: CASSLPLGLGNQDTQYF. The sequenced CDR3 bases are TGTGCCAGCAGCCTCCCCCTCGGACTGGGGAACCAAGAC. The whole variable domain, remainder taken from reference TRBV3 and TRBJ2-5, is GPKVLQIPSHQIIDMGQMVTLNCDPVSNHLYFYWYKQILGQQMEFLVNFYNGKVMEKSKLFKDQFSVERPDGSYFTLKIQPTALEDSAVYFCASSLPLGLGNQDTQYFGPGTRLLVL.

On this clone: Each gene name is a mouse one. Read data end 4 residues before the CDR3 end; the end is taken from the germline J gene. The chain joins TRBV31 to TRBJ2-3, with 10 positions matching TRBD1. In germline, CDR1 is GKSSPN, CDR2 SITVG. The CDR3 covers 16 residues. Trimming removed 0 bases from V and 2 bases from J; junction bases left unmatched: 5. CDR3 protein: CAWSLDRGRDAETLYF. The sequenced part of the CDR3 DNA is TGTGCCTGGAGTCTAGACAGGGGGCGCGATGCAGAA.

This clone was seen ten or more times. Germline and genes: mouse. The read ends 4 residues early relative to the CDR3; the germline J gene fills the gap. The same CDR3 is also encoded by other DNA sequences in this sample. The J gene is TRBJ2-1, the V gene TRBV5; 7 bases match TRBD1. Per the germline V gene, CDR1 is LGHNA and CDR2 is YNLKQL (reference sequence). The length of the CDR3 is 15 residues. J gave up 0 bases and V 2 bases, and 1 base lay outside the gene matches. The CDR3 spells CASSQRDSNYAEQFF. CDR3 DNA, as far as it was read: TGTGCCAGCAGCCAAAGGGACAGTAACTATGCT.

Details on this clone: Mouse gene names and germline throughout. Read data end 4 residues before the CDR3 end; the end is taken from the germline J gene. Other DNA sequences in this specimen translate into the identical CDR3. This sequence joins TRBV1 and TRBJ1-1, with D perhaps TRBD1 (6 bases). V lost 3 bases, J lost 1 base, and 9 bases lay in between. Germline lookup yields CDR1 NSQYPW and CDR2 LRSPGD (reference sequence). The CDR3 is 14 residues long. The sequenced part of the CDR3 DNA is TGCACCTGCAGTGCCAGGGGTGGAAACACA. Encoded protein: CTCSARGGNT. In full, the CDR3 is CTCSARGGNTEVFF. Based on the CDR3 plus reference TRBV1 and TRBJ1-1, the full variable domain is VTLLEQNPRWRLVPRGQAVNLRCILKNSQYPWMSWYQQDLQKQLQWLFTLRSPGDKEVKSLPGADYLATRVTDTELRLQVANMSQGRTLYCTCSARGGNTEVFFGKGTRLTVV.

This clone was counted between two and nine times. The listed genes are named as in mouse. The DNA ends 4 residues before the CDR3 does, and the rest of the CDR3 is filled in from the germline J gene. Additional DNA sequences in this sample encode the identical CDR3. This chain uses TRBV1 with TRBJ2-1; 7 bases are a match to TRBD1. The V segment lost 0 bases and the J segment 1 base; nucleotides outside the gene matches: 3. This CDR3 region has 16 residues. Looked up from germline, CDR1 is NSQYPW and CDR2 is LRSPGD (reference sequence). The CDR3 DNA, read in part, is TGCACCTGCAGTGCAGAGCGGGACAGAAACTATGCT. Translating it yields CTCSAERDRNYA. The full-length CDR3 reads as CTCSAERDRNYAEQFF.

On this clone: Genes and germline come from the mouse. The CDR3 goes on 4 residues after the read ends, and that part is filled in from the germline J gene. The gene calls are TRBV13-1 and TRBJ1-2; maybe TRBD1 (6 bases). CDR1 NSHNY and CDR2 SYGAGN come from the germline V gene. CDR3 length: 15 amino acids. The sequenced CDR3 bases are TGTGCCAGCAGTGATGCGGACGGGGGGCGTTCC. Encoded protein: CASSDADGGRS. The CDR3 reads in full as CASSDADGGRSDYTF.

Note on this clone: Gene names and germline match the mouse. The sequenced fragment ends 4 residues before the CDR3 boundary, so the rest is inferred from the germline J gene. J is TRBJ2-2 and V is TRBV13-1, with a tentative D call TRBD2 (6 bases). The CDR3 contains 13 residues. Looked up from germline, CDR1 is NSHNY and CDR2 is SYGAGN. Partial CDR3 DNA: TGTGCCAGCAGTGAAGTGGGGGTCGGG. It specifies CASSEVGVG. The whole CDR3 reads CASSEVGVGQLYF.

Points on this clone: Mouse names are used for the genes. Read sequence stops 4 residues before the CDR3 end, and the germline J gene provides the missing end. The chain combines TRBV13-1 with TRBJ2-5; a weak D match, TRBD1 (6 bases). V lost 6 bases, J lost 1 base, and 12 bases lay in between. Germline V gives CDR1 NSHNY, CDR2 SYGAGN. The CDR3 length is 14 residues. The CDR3 loop reads CASTGEEDQDTQYF. The part of the CDR3 DNA that was read is TGTGCCAGCACAGGGGAGGAGGACCAAGAC.

This clone has more than one count but fewer than ten. Gene names follow the mouse nomenclature. The sequence runs out 4 residues before the end of the CDR3; the remainder is reconstructed from the germline J gene. In the same sample, other DNA sequences code for this CDR3. The gene calls are TRBV5 and TRBJ2-5; 8 positions agree with TRBD1. V was clipped by 3 bases and J by 2 bases; unmatched bases: 4. In germline, CDR1 is LGHNA, CDR2 YNLKQL (reference sequence). The CDR3 is 15 amino acids. CDR3 DNA, as far as it was read: TGTGCCAGCAGCCAGGCTACAGGGGGCCAAGAC. Translation: CASSQATGGQD. The CDR3 as a whole reads CASSQATGGQDTQYF.

This clone was observed a few times. The genes are named according to mouse. Sequencing ends 4 residues short of the CDR3 end; the germline J gene provides the rest. Other DNA sequences in this sample translate to the same CDR3. The chain couples TRBV19 to TRBJ2-7; 8 bases line up with TRBD1. This CDR3 is built from 12 residues. The germline V gene has CDR1 FNHDT and CDR2 SITEND (reference sequence). The CDR3 loop is CASRRQGYEQYF. The CDR3 bases that were read are TGTGCCAGCAGGAGACAGGGGTAT.

This clone came up a few times. Gene names and germline match the mouse. The CDR3 end is not reached by the read, which stops 4 residues before it; the germline J gene fills it in. The genes are TRBV1 and TRBJ2-3, with D possibly called TRBD1 or TRBD2 (6 bases each). Deletions cut 0 bases from V and 2 bases from J, with 9 bases between. The CDR3 runs to 15 residues. In germline, CDR1 is NSQYPW, CDR2 LRSPGD (reference sequence). The CDR3 reads CTCSAEGAPAETLYF. The sequenced CDR3 bases are TGCACCTGCAGTGCAGAGGGGGCGCCTGCAGAA. Full variable domain (missing parts from reference TRBV1 and TRBJ2-3): VTLLEQNPRWRLVPRGQAVNLRCILKNSQYPWMSWYQQDLQKQLQWLFTLRSPGDKEVKSLPGADYLATRVTDTELRLQVANMSQGRTLYCTCSAEGAPAETLYFGSGTRLTVL.

Only a few counts were recorded for this clone. The genes and germline here are from mouse. The sequence runs out 4 residues before the end of the CDR3; the remainder is reconstructed from the germline J gene. The V call is TRBV31, the J call TRBJ1-1, with D possibly TRBD1 on 6 matching bases. The CDR3 sequence is 12 residues long. Germline lookup yields CDR1 GKSSPN and CDR2 SITVG. The CDR3 loop reads CAWGPGQTEVFF. The part of the CDR3 DNA that was read is TGTGCCTGGGGCCCGGGACAAACA.

This clone was seen a few times. The germline and genes are mouse ones. The CDR3 end is not reached by the read, which stops 3 residues before it; the germline J gene fills it in. The rearrangement uses TRBV19 and TRBJ1-6, with D possibly TRBD1 on 5 matching bases. TRBJ1-6 is an ORF for which the function is uncertain. CDR1 is FNHDT and CDR2 is SITEND in the germline V gene (reference sequence). This CDR3 contains 15 residues. Trimming removed 0 bases from V and 7 bases from J, with 11 bases in between. The CDR3 DNA, read in part, is TGTGCCAGCAGTATAGTCAGGGCGGAAAATTCGCCC. This gives the protein CASSIVRAENSP. Given in full, the CDR3 is CASSIVRAENSPLYF.

To note about this clone: All gene names here are mouse names. The read terminates 4 residues ahead of where the CDR3 ends, so the germline J gene completes it. The chain employs TRBV1 and TRBJ2-2; D gene unclear. The germline gives CDR1 NSQYPW, CDR2 LRSPGD (reference sequence). Trimming shortened V by 0 bases and J by 0 bases, and 5 bases separated the two germline ends. The CDR3 length is 15 residues. CDR3 DNA, as far as it was read: TGCACCTGCAGTGCAGACACAGCAAACACCGGG. Encoded protein: CTCSADTANTG. The full CDR3 protein reads CTCSADTANTGQLYF.

This clone appeared a few times. The gene names given are mouse names. The sequence runs out 4 residues before the end of the CDR3; the remainder is reconstructed from the germline J gene. V is TRBV13-3 and J is TRBJ2-3; D is possibly TRBD2 (5 bases). V dropped 6 bases and J dropped 0 bases, with 8 bases sitting between them. Germline values: CDR1 NNHDY, CDR2 SYVADS. This CDR3 comprises 13 residues. The covered CDR3 bases are TGTGCCAGCATGATGGGGAGTGCAGAA. Translating gives CASMMGSAE. The CDR3 in full is CASMMGSAETLYF.

This clone was detected a few times. Mouse names are used for the genes. From the germline J gene comes the end of the CDR3, since the read stops 4 residues before it. This chain uses TRBV31 with TRBJ2-3; 9 bases align to TRBD2. The germline V gene has CDR1 GKSSPN and CDR2 SITVG. CDR3 size: 15 residues. V dropped 0 bases and J dropped 1; count of bases not matched to a gene: 2. CDR3 loop: CAWSLWTGGAETLYF. CDR3 DNA (partial): TGTGCCTGGAGTCTATGGACTGGGGGTGCAGAA.

This clone was detected a few times. Genes here carry mouse names. The read terminates 4 residues before the CDR3 end, so the remaining end is supplied by the germline J gene. The J gene is TRBJ2-5, the V gene TRBV13-2; D remains ambiguous. Germline V gene sequence: CDR1 NNHNN, CDR2 SYGAGS (reference sequence). The CDR3 has 13 residues. This CDR3 reads CASGDSPEDTQYF. The CDR3 DNA, read in part, is TGTGCCAGCGGTGACTCCCCTGAAGAC.